This T cell receptor (beta chain) stems from a study of blood T cell repertoires in COVID-19. About the study: T cells, B-cell-depleted T cells, or PBMCs supplied cDNA or gDNA.

Participant age was roughly 18 to 90 years, and participants resided in fewer than 30 US areas. Participants' own reports of clinical history determined their cohort assignment. J was trimmed by 5 bases and V by 5 bases; bases with no gene match: 4. Germline CDR1 SSHAT, CDR2 FNYEAQ (reference sequence). The CDR3 is made up of 13 amino acids. Method: immunoSEQ multiplex PCR; TCRdb's copy keeps in-frame clones and lacks some. This sample carries approximately 150,000 clones, 75% to 90% of them seen once, and the ten largest clones take 4%. The sequenced sample consisted of PBMCs or T cells enriched from blood (not recorded which). This receptor was obtained from a woman aged 40 to 50 who had been exposed to COVID-19. The gene calls are TRBV7-7 and TRBJ2-5, with 8 bases that match TRBD1. The CDR3 nucleotides read TGTGCCAGCAGCGCGGACAGGGTCGAGACCCAGTACTTC. Its translation is CASSADRVETQYF.